The present T cell receptor (beta chain) was sequenced within a study of T cells in Graves' hyperthyroidism and ophthalmopathy. This clonotype was counted only a few times. Its cognate antigen is unknown. PBMCs were obtained from about 9.9 ml fresh peripheral blood. General study points: In the blood, most expanded thyroid clonotypes above 0.001 appeared as well. Prediction of ophthalmopathy progression came a median about 6 months pre-onset.

Template material for amplifying TCR beta CDR3 regions consisted of RNA transcripts. RT-PCR in the first round (using the HTBI primer set) targeted the TCR CDR3. MiXCR was run by TCRdb on the multiplex PCR reads, yielding one entry per CDR3 protein. This sample yields 450,000 to 550,000 distinct CDR3 sequences, of which approximately 25% are seen a single time; over 9% belongs to the top ten. V lost 5 bases to trimming and J lost 5 bases; unmatched junction nucleotides: 6. CDR3 length: 15 amino acids. Germline CDR1 SGHTA, CDR2 FQGTGA. Material for sequencing was blood. The chain is built from TRBV7-3 and TRBJ2-1, with TRBD2 matching over 10 bases. The clonotype originates from a woman under 40 with Graves' ophthalmopathy. CDR3 protein: CASSQSGGENNEQFF. CDR3 nucleotides: TGTGCCAGCAGCCAAAGCGGGGGGGAAAACAATGAGCAGTTCTTC.